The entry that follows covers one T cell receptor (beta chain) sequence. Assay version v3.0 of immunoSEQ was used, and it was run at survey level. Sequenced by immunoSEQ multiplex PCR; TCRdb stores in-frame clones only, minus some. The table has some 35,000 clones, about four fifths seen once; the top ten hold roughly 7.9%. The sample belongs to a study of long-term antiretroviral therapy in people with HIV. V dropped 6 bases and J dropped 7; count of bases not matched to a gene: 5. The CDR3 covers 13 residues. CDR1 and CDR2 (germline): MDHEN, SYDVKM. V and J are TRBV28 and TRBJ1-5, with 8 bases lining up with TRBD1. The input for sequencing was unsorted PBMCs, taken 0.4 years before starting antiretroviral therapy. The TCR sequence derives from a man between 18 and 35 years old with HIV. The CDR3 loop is CASRVQGGQPQHF. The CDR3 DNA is TGTGCCAGCAGGGTACAGGGGGGACAGCCCCAGCATTTT.